These 29 T cell receptor beta chains came from one sample sequenced in a study of PD-L1 blockade in urothelial cancer. Time point denoted: pretreatment peripheral blood. Using immunoSEQ multiplex PCR, the repertoire was profiled, and TCRdb retains in-frame clones only, with some absent. The sample shows about 39,000 clones, approximately 91% of them seen only once. This material consisted of PBMCs, taken around atezolizumab (anti-PD-L1) treatment. The receptors stem from a woman aged 55-69 years with urothelial cancer.

This chain links TRBV5-4 with TRBJ2-2, with 13 bases that match TRBD2. V was pared by 1 base and J by 3 bases, with 6 bases of the junction left unmatched. Germline V gene lookup returns CDR1 SGHNT and CDR2 YYREEE (reference sequence). The CDR3 consists of 18 residues. CDR3 bases: TGTGCCAGCAGCTTGACACTAGCGGGAGGGCCTGACACCGGGGAGCTGTTTTTT. Its protein is CASSLTLAGGPDTGELFF.

The V and J genes are TRBV5-5 and TRBJ2-7; 10 bases agree with TRBD1. The CDR3 is 14 residues long. The germline gives CDR1 SGHKS, CDR2 YYEKEE (reference sequence). The ends lost 4 bases at V and 3 bases at J; junction bases unmatched: 4. The CDR3, as DNA: TGTGCCAGCAGCGCCTGGACAGGGGGCTACGAGCAGTACTTC. Translated, it gives CASSAWTGGYEQYF.

Written as DNA, the CDR3 is TGTGCCAGCAGCCAACTAACTAGCGGGGGATTCAGCGAGCAGTACTTC. This codes for CASSQLTSGGFSEQYF. V usage is TRBV14 and J usage is TRBJ2-7; 11 bases are a match to TRBD2. CDR1 and CDR2 (germline): SGHDN, FVKESK. This CDR3 region has 16 residues. The junction had 9 bases not matched to a gene; V was cut back by 2 bases and J by 6 bases.

This chain connects TRBV29-1 to TRBJ2-3; no clear D gene. The CDR3 has 14 residues. Germline V gene sequence: CDR1 SQVTM, CDR2 ANQGSEA. The V end lost 2 bases, the J end lost 2 bases, and 11 bases lay between the germline ends. The CDR3 is CSVELALHTDTQYF. For the CDR3, the DNA is TGCAGCGTTGAATTGGCTCTCCACACAGATACGCAGTATTTT.

The CDR3, as DNA: TGTGCCAGCAGTTTTGGGCAGATCCTAGCCAAAAACATTCAGTACTTC. Protein: CASSFGQILAKNIQYF. V is TRBV28 and J is TRBJ2-4, with D unclear. The germline V gene has CDR1 MDHEN and CDR2 SYDVKM. Trimming shortened V by 3 bases and J by 0 bases, and 12 bases separated the two germline ends. This CDR3 comprises 16 residues.

A remark on this clone: A junction boundary mismatches the germline segment, possibly from a read error. V and J are TRBV5-1 and TRBJ2-6, with TRBD1 matching over 8 bases. The CDR3 is 17 residues long. Germline-derived CDR1 and CDR2 are SGHRS and YFSETQ. This CDR3 is CASNLRSGGAGANVLTF. Written as DNA, the CDR3 is TGCGCCAGCAACTTGAGGTCAGGGGGCGCTGGGGCCAACGTCCTGACTTTC.

The V gene is TRBV9, the J gene TRBJ2-7; 7 nucleotides agree with TRBD2. V lost 4 bases to trimming and J lost 3 bases; unmatched junction nucleotides: 10. Germline loops: CDR1 SGDLS, CDR2 YYNGEE. CDR3 length equals 15 residues. The CDR3 spells CASSPGVAGDYEQYF. DNA for the CDR3: TGTGCCAGCAGCCCTGGGGTCGCGGGAGACTACGAGCAGTACTTC.

V and J are TRBV29-1 and TRBJ2-3; 7 nucleotides agree with TRBD1. The CDR3 totals 14 residues. Unmatched junction bases numbered 5, after V lost 5 bases and J lost 0 bases. Germline V gene sequence: CDR1 SQVTM, CDR2 ANQGSEA. CDR3 in DNA: TGCAGCGTTACACGGGACAGTAGCACAGATACGCAGTATTTT. Its translation: CSVTRDSSTDTQYF.

This chain links TRBV4-1 with TRBJ1-4; 8 positions agree with TRBD1. The J segment lost 4 bases and the V segment lost 1 base, leaving 11 bases of the junction unmatched. Germline V gene data show CDR1 as MGHRA and CDR2 as YSYEKL. This CDR3 comprises 18 residues. DNA of the CDR3: TGCGCCAGCAGCCAAGTCGTTAACCGGGACAGGCGTAATGAAAAACTGTTTTTT. This codes for CASSQVVNRDRRNEKLFF.

The V gene is TRBV11-2, the J gene TRBJ2-3; 7 nucleotides line up with TRBD2. The trim removed 6 bases at V and 2 bases at J, leaving 8 bases unmatched. CDR1 and CDR2 from the germline V gene are SGHAT and FQNNGV. CDR3 size: 15 residues. CDR3 amino acids: CASSSWGDYTDTQYF. The CDR3 DNA is TGTGCCAGCAGTTCCTGGGGGGACTACACAGATACGCAGTATTTT.

This chain links TRBV9 with TRBJ2-5; 13 bases fit TRBD2. The CDR3 spans 17 residues. The germline gives CDR1 SGDLS, CDR2 YYNGEE. Trimming removed 3 bases from V and 3 bases from J; junction bases left unmatched: 8. The DNA of the CDR3 is TGTGCCAGCAGCGAGGGGTTACTAGCGGGAGGGAAAGAGACCCAGTACTTC. It specifies CASSEGLLAGGKETQYF.

This clone was recorded once. This sequence joins TRBV28 and TRBJ1-4; 10 positions match TRBD1. CDR3 length: 15 residues. J lost 8 bases, V lost 2 bases, and 5 bases had no gene match. The V gene's germline CDR1 is MDHEN and CDR2 SYDVKM. The CDR3 DNA follows: TGTGCCAGCAGTTTAGGTGGGACAGGGGACGAAAAACTGTTTTTT. Protein sequence: CASSLGGTGDEKLFF.

This clone was counted once. The CDR3 DNA reads TGTGCCAGCAGTGTCCGCAGGGCTGGGGCCAACGTCCTGACTTTC. Amino acid sequence: CASSVRRAGANVLTF. The J gene is TRBJ2-6, the V gene TRBV28; possible D gene TRBD1, 5 bases. V dropped 5 bases and J dropped 2 bases, with 10 bases sitting between them. This CDR3 has 15 residues. The V gene's germline CDR1 is MDHEN and CDR2 SYDVKM.

The DNA for the CDR3 is TGTGCCAGCAGCTTAGACGGGCGGGGAGAGACCCAGTACTTC. It specifies CASSLDGRGETQYF. V is TRBV7-2 and J is TRBJ2-5, with a possible D match to TRBD2 (6 bases). With 1 base removed from V and 4 bases from J, the gap between germline ends came to 10 bases. The CDR3 contains 14 residues. Germline-derived CDR1 and CDR2 are SGHTA and FQGNSA.

This sequence joins TRBV29-1 and TRBJ2-3, with TRBD1 matching 11 bases. The CDR3 length is 13 residues. Germline-derived CDR1 and CDR2 are SQVTM and ANQGSEA. Trimming at V came to 6 bases and at J to 3 bases, leaving 2 bases not matched to a gene. This CDR3 reads CSVGQGATDTQYF. The CDR3 DNA sequence: TGCAGCGTAGGACAGGGGGCTACAGATACGCAGTATTTT.

The chain links TRBV28 to TRBJ1-3, with D possibly being TRBD1 (6 bases). The CDR3 runs 14 residues. The V end lost 5 bases, the J end lost 4 bases, and 12 bases lay between the germline ends. Germline-derived CDR1 and CDR2 are MDHEN and SYDVKM. The CDR3 is CASSQGGGGNTIYF. CDR3 DNA: TGTGCCAGCAGTCAAGGGGGGGGAGGAAACACCATATATTTT.

This rearrangement joins TRBV30 to TRBJ2-1; 8 bases map to TRBD2. CDR1 is GTSNPN, CDR2 SVGIG, per germline (reference sequence). The CDR3 extends over 14 amino acids. V lost 4 bases and J lost 1; bases outside the gene matches: 3. CDR3 residues: CAWTSGSSYNEQFF. The DNA of the CDR3 is TGTGCCTGGACGAGCGGGAGTTCCTACAATGAGCAGTTCTTC.

V is TRBV5-1 and J is TRBJ1-1, with D perhaps matching TRBD1 (6 bases). Germline CDR1 is SGHRS and CDR2 is YFSETQ. V lost 3 bases, J lost 0 bases, and 15 bases lay in between. This CDR3 region has 16 residues. CDR3 sequence reads: CASSSGVPSMNTEAFF. CDR3 nucleotide sequence: TGCGCCAGCAGCTCAGGGGTCCCCTCGATGAACACTGAAGCTTTCTTT.

V usage is TRBV18 and J usage is TRBJ2-5; D perhaps matches TRBD2 (6 bases). CDR1 is KGHSH, CDR2 LQKENI, per germline. The CDR3 spans 15 residues. Between the trimmed V and J ends, which lost 2 bases and 5 bases, there was a span of 15 bases. The CDR3 here is CASSPSGVAGETQYF. CDR3 nucleotide sequence: TGTGCCAGCTCACCATCGGGAGTGGCCGGGGAGACCCAGTACTTC. Looking up the rest from reference TRBV18 and TRBJ2-5 gives the full variable domain: NAGVMQNPRHLVRRRGQEARLRCSPMKGHSHVYWYRQLPEEGLKFMVYLQKENIIDESGMPKERFSAEFPKEGPSILRIQQVVRGDSAAYFCASSPSGVAGETQYFGPGTRLLVL.

The rearrangement uses TRBV4-1 and TRBJ1-5; D perhaps matches TRBD1 (6 bases). The CDR3 contains 15 residues. V was cut by 1 base and J by 6 bases, with 13 bases left in between. Germline CDR1 is MGHRA and CDR2 is YSYEKL. The CDR3 reads CASSQGPGGGQPQHF. The CDR3 DNA reads TGCGCCAGCAGCCAAGGACCGGGGGGCGGTCAGCCCCAGCATTTT.

This clone was seen a single time. The CDR3 DNA reads as TGTGCCAGCAGCTTGGGGAGCCCCACCGGGGAGCTGTTTTTT. This codes for CASSLGSPTGELFF. The chain joins TRBV7-3 to TRBJ2-2; weak D call: TRBD2 (5 bases). Trimming cost V 3 bases and J 4 bases, with 9 bases left between them. The germline V gene encodes CDR1 SGHTA and CDR2 FQGTGA. The CDR3 has 14 residues. Full variable domain (outside the CDR3, taken from reference TRBV7-3 and TRBJ2-2): GAGVSQTPSNKVTEKGKYVELRCDPISGHTALYWYRQSLGQGPEFLIYFQGTGAADDSGLPNDRFFAVRPEGSVSTLKIQRTERGDSAVYLCASSLGSPTGELFFGEGSRLTVL.

V gene TRBV4-1 combines with J gene TRBJ2-7; 9 bases map to TRBD2. The germline V gene has CDR1 MGHRA and CDR2 YSYEKL. V dropped 0 bases and J dropped 3; count of bases not matched to a gene: 6. This CDR3 has 16 amino acids. Written as DNA, the CDR3 is TGCGCCAGCAGCCAAGATAGGACTAGCGCACTCTACGAGCAGTACTTC. It is translated as CASSQDRTSALYEQYF.

The V and J genes are TRBV6-6 and TRBJ2-3, with 8 bases aligning to TRBD1. Germline CDR1 MNHNY, CDR2 SVGAGI (reference sequence). This CDR3 is 15 amino acids long. V trimming: 5 bases; J trimming: 9 bases; junction bases outside the gene matches: 13. CDR3 residues: CASSQLQGGVGTQYF. As DNA, the CDR3 is TGTGCCAGCAGTCAACTACAGGGGGGAGTAGGGACGCAGTATTTT.

The CDR3: CASSLGPGQGRMNTEAFF. The CDR3 nucleotides are TGTGCCAGCAGCTTGGGCCCGGGACAGGGAAGGATGAACACTGAAGCTTTCTTT. The chain combines TRBV7-6 with TRBJ1-1; 9 nucleotides line up with TRBD1. The CDR3 is 18 amino acids. With V trimmed by 3 bases and J by 0 bases, 11 bases remained unmatched. From germline, CDR1 is SGHVS and CDR2 FNYEAQ.

The chain couples TRBV4-1 to TRBJ2-7; 7 bases align to TRBD1. Losses at the gene ends were 6 bases for V and 2 bases for J; bases not matched to a gene: 13. The CDR3 extends over 16 amino acids. Germline assignment: CDR1 MGHRA and CDR2 YSYEKL. Here the CDR3 reads CASSLRRDSVTYEQYF. The CDR3 coding sequence is TGCGCCAGCAGTTTAAGAAGGGACAGCGTCACCTACGAGCAGTACTTC.

The J gene is TRBJ2-3, the V gene TRBV27; 8 nucleotides agree with TRBD2. CDR3 length: 16 amino acids. With V trimmed by 2 bases and J by 3 bases, 7 bases remained unmatched. Germline loops: CDR1 MNHEY, CDR2 SMNVEV (reference sequence). CDR3 protein: CASSLGLSGRTDTQYF. The CDR3 bases are TGTGCCAGCAGTTTAGGGCTGAGCGGGAGAACAGATACGCAGTATTTT.

This chain uses TRBV18 with TRBJ2-2; D is uncertain. Per germline, CDR1 KGHSH and CDR2 LQKENI. Deletions cut 6 bases from V and 10 bases from J, with 12 bases between. This CDR3 has 12 amino acids. Written as DNA, the CDR3 is TGTGCCAGCTCCCTGGGCCCTCAGGAGCTGTTTTTT. It translates to CASSLGPQELFF.

This clone was counted a few times. The CDR3 nucleotides are TGTGCCAGCAGTCACCGACAGGCCTCCAACACTGAAGCTTTCTTT. It is translated as CASSHRQASNTEAFF. The chain links TRBV6-5 to TRBJ1-1, with D possibly being TRBD1 (6 bases). This CDR3 contains 15 residues. Germline CDR1 reads MNHEY; CDR2 reads SVGAGI. Between the trimmed V and J ends, which lost 5 bases and 2 bases, there was a span of 15 bases.

This clone was counted once. The chain couples TRBV6-5 to TRBJ1-2, with D perhaps TRBD1 (5 bases). The CDR3 runs to 13 residues. In germline, CDR1 is MNHEY, CDR2 SVGAGI. V was shortened by 5 bases and J by 7 bases, with 14 bases between the two germline ends. CDR3 amino acids: CASSRGREVGYTF. For the CDR3, the DNA is TGTGCCAGCAGTAGGGGTCGGGAGGTTGGCTACACCTTC.